A selection of T cell receptor beta chains follows, all from one sample in a study of blood T cell repertoires in COVID-19. The assay was immunoSEQ multiplex PCR, and TCRdb's table has in-frame clones only and misses some. The profile shows approximately 50,000 clones, 75% to 90% of them singletons. The sequenced material came from peripheral blood. All receptors derive from a human donor in a cohort sampled during active COVID-19. Both conserved end residues are part of each CDR3. The order of the fields is J gene, clone size, D gene, V gene, CDR3 DNA, CDR3 protein. D genes are given only for firm matches. For some rows the clone size is stated as once, few or many, or as a class when expanded; others skip it.

TRBJ1-2 . . TRBV6-1 TGTGCCAGCAGTGACCCGCCAGGTGGCTACACCTTC CASSDPPGGYTF
TRBJ1-5 . TRBD1 TRBV2 TGTGCCAGCAGCGGACAGGGGATTAGCAATCAGCCCCAGCATTTT CASSGQGISNQPQHF
TRBJ1-1 . . TRBV5-1 TGCGCCAGCAGCTCTGGGCGAAGCATGAACACTGAAGCTTTCTTT CASSSGRSMNTEAFF
TRBJ2-7 . TRBD1 TRBV7-3 TGTGCCAGCAGCAAGGACAGGGGATCCTACGAGCAGTACTTC CASSKDRGSYEQYF
TRBJ2-1 . . TRBV27 TGTGCCAGCAGTTTATCTACGGACGGGCAGGGGTTTGAGCAGTTCTTC CASSLSTDGQGFEQFF
TRBJ2-5 . TRBD1 TRBV7-9 TGTGCCAGCAGCGGACAGGGGGTAGAGACCCAGTACTTC CASSGQGVETQYF
TRBJ2-3 . . TRBV7-2 TGTGCCAGCAGCTTAGACCCGAGGCAGGGATACACAGATACGCAGTATTTT CASSLDPRQGYTDTQYF
TRBJ2-7 . TRBD1 TRBV5-1 TGCGCCAGCAGCGTAGGGCCCGGGACAGGGGACGCCTACGAGCAGTACTTC CASSVGPGTGDAYEQYF
TRBJ2-3 . TRBD2 TRBV7-2 TGTGCCAGCAGTCCTGCGAGGGCGGGGGGCCTCCCAGATACGCAGTATTTT CASSPARAGGLPDTQYF
TRBJ1-2 . . TRBV9 TGTGCCAGCAGCCCGTTGGCAGGCGAGGGCTATGGCTACACCTTC CASSPLAGEGYGYTF
TRBJ2-2 . . TRBV29-1 TGCAGCGTTGAAAGAACACCCCCCGGAGGCACCGGGGAGCTGTTTTTT CSVERTPPGGTGELFF
TRBJ2-2 . TRBD1 TRBV5-1 TGCGCCAGCAGCCTGCAAAGTACAGGGGTGACCGGGGAGCTGTTTTTT CASSLQSTGVTGELFF
TRBJ2-2 few TRBD2 TRBV7-9 TGTGCCAGTAATGGACTAGCGGGACCCAACACCGGGGAGCTGTTTTTT CASNGLAGPNTGELFF
TRBJ2-7 . TRBD1 TRBV7-2 TGTGCCAGCAGCTGGCGTCCAGGGGGCTCCTACGAGCAGTACTTC CASSWRPGGSYEQYF
TRBJ2-2 . . TRBV9 TGTGCCAGCAGCGTAGGAGAGGAGAACACCGGGGAGCTGTTTTTT CASSVGEENTGELFF
TRBJ2-7 . TRBD2 TRBV14 TGTGCCAGCAGCCAAAAAACTAGCGACTCCTACGAGCAGTACTTC CASSQKTSDSYEQYF
TRBJ1-4 . TRBD1 TRBV4-2 TGTGCCAGCAGCCAACCCCAGGGGGCTAATGAAAAACTGTTTTTT CASSQPQGANEKLFF
TRBJ2-7 . TRBD1 TRBV23-1 TGCGCCAGACGGACAGGGGGGGTAAGGGAGCAGTACTTC CARRTGGVREQYF
TRBJ2-2 . . TRBV2 TGTGCCAGCAGTGACGTCCGCACCGGGGAGCTGTTTTTT CASSDVRTGELFF
TRBJ2-5 . . TRBV4-3 TGCGCCAGCAGCCTTAGGAGGTGGCAGGTCGAGACCCAGTACTTC CASSLRRWQVETQYF
TRBJ2-3 . . TRBV7-9 TGTGCCAGCAGCTTAGGGGGAGGCCGAGGCGGTTCAGATACGCAGTATTTT CASSLGGGRGGSDTQYF
TRBJ1-2 . . TRBV19 TGTGCCAGTAGTATAGTAGGCGGCATGCTTTCCTATGGCTACACCTTC CASSIVGGMLSYGYTF
TRBJ1-2 . . TRBV7-6 TGTGCCAGCAGCTTGAATAATTTAGCCCGAGGTGGCTACACCTTC CASSLNNLARGGYTF
TRBJ2-5 . TRBD2 TRBV3-1/TRBV3-2 TGTGCCAGCAGCCTCGCTACTAGCGGGAATGGAGTGACCCAGTACTTC CASSLATSGNGVTQYF
TRBJ1-4 . TRBD1 TRBV5-4 TGTGCCAGCAGCTTGGAAGGGACAGGGGATGAAAAACTGTTTTTT CASSLEGTGDEKLFF
TRBJ1-1 medium-sized . TRBV11-2 TGTGCCAGCAGCTCTTGGGGGAGGGACACTGAAGCTTTCTTT CASSSWGRDTEAFF
TRBJ2-5 . . TRBV7-3 TGTGCCAGCAGCTTACGGCCGGGGAACCAAGAGACCCAGTACTTC CASSLRPGNQETQYF
TRBJ2-5 . TRBD2 TRBV7-8 TGTGCCAGCACCGGGGGACTAGCGGGGGCGGAGACCCAGTACTTC CASTGGLAGAETQYF
TRBJ2-7 few TRBD2 TRBV5-4 TGTGCCAGCAGCTTGCAGCGGGGATCCTACGAGCAGTACTTC CASSLQRGSYEQYF